The next 4 T cell receptor beta chains were all read from a single sample in a study of T cell changes during pregnancy in multiple sclerosis. Assay used: immunoSEQ multiplex PCR; TCRdb lists only in-frame clones, some missing. The table shows about 75,000 clones, with roughly nine tenths occurring only once. This material consisted of peripheral blood, taken in the first trimester of pregnancy. These receptors were collected from a female donor in good health, enrolled as a control in a pregnancy study.

The genes are TRBV4-3 and TRBJ2-3, with TRBD2 matching 10 bases. CDR3 length: 15 residues. V was clipped by 0 bases and J by 4 bases; unmatched bases: 1. Germline lookup yields CDR1 LGHNA and CDR2 YSLEER. As DNA, the CDR3 is TGCGCCAGCAGCCAAGAAAGCGGGGGGGCAGATACGCAGTATTTT. Encoded protein: CASSQESGGADTQYF.

V usage is TRBV2 and J usage is TRBJ1-4, with 9 nucleotides matching TRBD1. The J segment lost 8 bases and the V segment lost 8 bases, leaving 12 bases of the junction unmatched. CDR1 is SNHLY, CDR2 FYNNEI, per germline. The CDR3 is 15 amino acids. The chain's CDR3 is CASRSTGGAWEKLFF. CDR3 coding DNA: TGTGCCAGCCGTAGTACAGGGGGCGCTTGGGAAAAACTGTTTTTT.

The rearrangement links TRBV14 to TRBJ2-2; 10 bases are a match to TRBD2. The CDR3 sequence is 15 residues long. The junction had 3 bases not matched to a gene; V was cut back by 2 bases and J by 6 bases. Per germline, CDR1 SGHDN and CDR2 FVKESK. CDR3 amino acids: CASSQTGTSAGELFF. CDR3 nucleotide sequence: TGTGCCAGCAGCCAAACCGGGACTAGCGCCGGGGAGCTGTTTTTT.

CDR3 amino acids: CASSRTGAFGYTF. CDR3 DNA sequence: TGTGCCAGCTCCCGGACAGGGGCTTTTGGCTACACCTTC. The J gene is TRBJ1-2, the V gene TRBV18; 9 nucleotides match TRBD1. The germline V gene has CDR1 KGHSH and CDR2 LQKENI. J lost 7 bases, V lost 6 bases, and 6 bases had no gene match. This CDR3 contains 13 residues. Full variable domain (rest looked up from reference TRBV18 and TRBJ1-2): NAGVMQNPRHLVRRRGQEARLRCSPMKGHSHVYWYRQLPEEGLKFMVYLQKENIIDESGMPKERFSAEFPKEGPSILRIQQVVRGDSAAYFCASSRTGAFGYTFGSGTRLTVV.